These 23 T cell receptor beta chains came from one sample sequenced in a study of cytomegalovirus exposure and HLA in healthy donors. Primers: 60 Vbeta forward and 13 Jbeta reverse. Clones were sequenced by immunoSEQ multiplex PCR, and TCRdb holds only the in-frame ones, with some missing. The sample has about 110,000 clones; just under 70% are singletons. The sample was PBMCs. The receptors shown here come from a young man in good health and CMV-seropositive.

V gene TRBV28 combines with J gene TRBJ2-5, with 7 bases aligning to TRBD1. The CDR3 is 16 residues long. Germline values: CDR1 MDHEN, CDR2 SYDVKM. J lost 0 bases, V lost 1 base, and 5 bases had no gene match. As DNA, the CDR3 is TGTGCCAGCAGTTTATCCGACAGGGTTGACCAAGAGACCCAGTACTTC. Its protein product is CASSLSDRVDQETQYF.

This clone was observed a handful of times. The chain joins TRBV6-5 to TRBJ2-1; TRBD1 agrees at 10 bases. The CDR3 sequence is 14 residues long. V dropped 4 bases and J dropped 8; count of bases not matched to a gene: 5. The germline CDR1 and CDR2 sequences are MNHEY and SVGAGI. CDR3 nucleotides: TGTGCCAGCAGTTCGACAGGGGGCGCCCATGAGCAGTTCTTC. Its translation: CASSSTGGAHEQFF.

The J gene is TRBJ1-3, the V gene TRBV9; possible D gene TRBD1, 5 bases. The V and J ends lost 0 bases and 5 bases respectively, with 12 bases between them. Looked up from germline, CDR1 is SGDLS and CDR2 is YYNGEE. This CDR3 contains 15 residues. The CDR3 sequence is CASSVAGSARNTIYF. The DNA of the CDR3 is TGTGCCAGCAGCGTAGCAGGGTCAGCGCGAAACACCATATATTTT.

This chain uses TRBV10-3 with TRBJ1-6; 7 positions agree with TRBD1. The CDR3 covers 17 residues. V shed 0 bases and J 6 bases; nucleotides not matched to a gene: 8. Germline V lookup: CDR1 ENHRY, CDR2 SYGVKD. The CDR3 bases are TGTGCCATCAGTGAGTCGCAGGTAGGACAGGCTAATTCACCCCTCCACTTT. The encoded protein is CAISESQVGQANSPLHF.

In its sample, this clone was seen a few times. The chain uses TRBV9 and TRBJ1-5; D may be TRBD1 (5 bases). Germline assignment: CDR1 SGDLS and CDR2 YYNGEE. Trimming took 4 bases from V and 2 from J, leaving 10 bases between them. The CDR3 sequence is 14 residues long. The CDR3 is CASSSGFGNQPQHF. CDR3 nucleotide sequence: TGTGCCAGCAGCTCAGGGTTTGGCAATCAGCCCCAGCATTTT.

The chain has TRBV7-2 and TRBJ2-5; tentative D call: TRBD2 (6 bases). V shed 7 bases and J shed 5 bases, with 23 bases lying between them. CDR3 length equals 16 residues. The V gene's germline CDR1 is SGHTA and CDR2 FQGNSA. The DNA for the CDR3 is TGTGCCAGCACCCCTCTTTGGACTACCCATGCGGAGACCCAGTACTTC. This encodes CASTPLWTTHAETQYF.

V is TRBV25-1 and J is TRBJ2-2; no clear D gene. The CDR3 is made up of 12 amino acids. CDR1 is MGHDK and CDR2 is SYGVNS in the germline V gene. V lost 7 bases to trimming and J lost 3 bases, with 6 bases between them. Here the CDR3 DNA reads TGTGCCAGCAACAGATACACCGGGGAGCTGTTTTTT. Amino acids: CASNRYTGELFF.

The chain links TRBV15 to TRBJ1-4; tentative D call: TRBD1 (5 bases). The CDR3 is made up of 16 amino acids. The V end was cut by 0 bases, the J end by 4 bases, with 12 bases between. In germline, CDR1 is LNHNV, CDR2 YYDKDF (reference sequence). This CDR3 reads CATSRERTYINEKLFF. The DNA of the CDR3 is TGTGCCACCAGCAGAGAGAGGACATACATTAATGAAAAACTGTTTTTT.

This CDR3 reads CASSYNAGDDQPQHF. The CDR3 DNA follows: TGTGCCAGCAGTTACAATGCAGGGGATGATCAGCCCCAGCATTTT. The chain couples TRBV6-5 to TRBJ1-5; TRBD1 might be the D (6 bases). V lost 2 bases and J 5 bases, leaving 13 bases between the germline ends. Germline V gene lookup returns CDR1 MNHEY and CDR2 SVGAGI. This CDR3 comprises 15 residues.

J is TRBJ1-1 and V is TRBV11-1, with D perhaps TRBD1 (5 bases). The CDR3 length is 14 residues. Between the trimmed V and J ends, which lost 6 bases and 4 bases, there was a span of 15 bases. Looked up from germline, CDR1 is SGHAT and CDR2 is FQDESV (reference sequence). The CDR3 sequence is CASRARVSTTEAFF. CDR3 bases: TGTGCCAGCAGGGCCAGGGTGTCTACCACTGAAGCTTTCTTT.

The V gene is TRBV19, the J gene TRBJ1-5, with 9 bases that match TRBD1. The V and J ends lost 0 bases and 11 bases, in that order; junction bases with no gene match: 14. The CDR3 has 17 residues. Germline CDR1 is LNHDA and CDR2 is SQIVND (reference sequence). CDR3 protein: CASSIEGQGTPRRSQHF. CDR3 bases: TGTGCCAGTAGTATAGAAGGACAGGGGACTCCTCGCAGGTCCCAGCATTTT.

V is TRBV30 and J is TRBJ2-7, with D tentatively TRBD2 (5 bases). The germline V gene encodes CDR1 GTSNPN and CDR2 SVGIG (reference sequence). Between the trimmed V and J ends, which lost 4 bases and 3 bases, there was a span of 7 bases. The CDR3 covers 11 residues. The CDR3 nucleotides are TGTGCCTGGAATCGGGGCTACGAGCAGTACTTC. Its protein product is CAWNRGYEQYF. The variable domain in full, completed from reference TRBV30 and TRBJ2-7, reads SQTIHQWPATLVQPVGSPLSLECTVEGTSNPNLYWYRQAAGRGLQLLFYSVGIGQISSEVPQNLSASRPQDRQFILSSKKLLLSDSGFYLCAWNRGYEQYFGPGTRLTVT.

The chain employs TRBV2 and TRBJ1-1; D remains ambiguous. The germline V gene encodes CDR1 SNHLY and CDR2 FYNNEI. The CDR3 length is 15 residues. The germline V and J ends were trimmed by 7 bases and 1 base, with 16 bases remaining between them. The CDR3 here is CASTPRRGSNTEAFF. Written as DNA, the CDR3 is TGTGCCAGCACCCCGCGCCGAGGGTCGAACACTGAAGCTTTCTTT.

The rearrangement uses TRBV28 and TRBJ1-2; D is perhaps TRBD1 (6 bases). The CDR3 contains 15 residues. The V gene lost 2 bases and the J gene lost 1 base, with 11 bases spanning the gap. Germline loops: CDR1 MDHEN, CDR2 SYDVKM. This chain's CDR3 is CASSLLYRDNYGYTF. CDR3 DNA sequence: TGTGCCAGCAGTTTACTCTACAGGGATAACTATGGCTACACCTTC.

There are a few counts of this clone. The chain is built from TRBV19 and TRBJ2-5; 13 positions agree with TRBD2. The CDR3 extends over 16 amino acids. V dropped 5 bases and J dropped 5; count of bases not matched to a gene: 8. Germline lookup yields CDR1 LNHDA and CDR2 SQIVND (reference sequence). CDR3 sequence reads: CASSLTSGGARETQYF. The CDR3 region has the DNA TGTGCCAGTAGTCTTACTAGCGGGGGGGCCCGGGAGACCCAGTACTTC.

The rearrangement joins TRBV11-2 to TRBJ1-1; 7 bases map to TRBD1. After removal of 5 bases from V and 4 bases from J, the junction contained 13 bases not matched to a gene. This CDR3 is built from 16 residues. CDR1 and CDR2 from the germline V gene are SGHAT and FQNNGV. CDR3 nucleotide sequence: TGTGCCAGCAGCCAAATAGAGGGGGCGTCTCTCACTGAAGCTTTCTTT. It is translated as CASSQIEGASLTEAFF.

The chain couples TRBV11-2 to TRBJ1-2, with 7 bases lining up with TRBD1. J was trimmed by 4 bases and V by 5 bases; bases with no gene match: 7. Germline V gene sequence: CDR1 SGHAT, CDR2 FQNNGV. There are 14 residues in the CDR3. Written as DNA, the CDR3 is TGTGCCAGCAGCCGCCCGGACAGGTTCTATGGCTACACCTTC. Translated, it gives CASSRPDRFYGYTF.

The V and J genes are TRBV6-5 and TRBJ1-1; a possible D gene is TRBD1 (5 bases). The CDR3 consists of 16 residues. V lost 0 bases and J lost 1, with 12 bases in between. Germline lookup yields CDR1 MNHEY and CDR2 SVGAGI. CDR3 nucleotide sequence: TGTGCCAGCAGTTACTCCAGGGAAGAGTCGAACACTGAAGCTTTCTTT. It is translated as CASSYSREESNTEAFF.

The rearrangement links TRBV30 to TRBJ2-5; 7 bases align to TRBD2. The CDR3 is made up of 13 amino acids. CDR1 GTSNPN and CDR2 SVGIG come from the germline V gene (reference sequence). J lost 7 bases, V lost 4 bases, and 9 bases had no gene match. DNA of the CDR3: TGTGCCTGGAATGCCCCCTGGGGGGGGACCCAGTACTTC. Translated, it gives CAWNAPWGGTQYF.

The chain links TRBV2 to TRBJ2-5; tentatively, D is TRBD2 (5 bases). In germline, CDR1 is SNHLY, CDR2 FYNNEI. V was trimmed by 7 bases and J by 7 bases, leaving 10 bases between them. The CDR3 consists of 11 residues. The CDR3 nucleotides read TGTGCCAGCACCCAAGAGGGGACCCAGTACTTC. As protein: CASTQEGTQYF.

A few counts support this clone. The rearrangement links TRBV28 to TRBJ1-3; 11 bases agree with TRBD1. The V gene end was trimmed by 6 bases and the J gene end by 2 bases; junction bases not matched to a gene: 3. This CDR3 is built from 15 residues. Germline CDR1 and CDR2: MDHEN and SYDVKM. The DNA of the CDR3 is TGTGCCAGCAGAACGGGACAGGGGGCTGGAAACACCATATATTTT. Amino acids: CASRTGQGAGNTIYF.

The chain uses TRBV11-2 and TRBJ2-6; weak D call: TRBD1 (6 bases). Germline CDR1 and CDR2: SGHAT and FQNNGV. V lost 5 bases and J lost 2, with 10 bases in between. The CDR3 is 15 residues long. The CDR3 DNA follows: TGTGCCAGCAGCCCACAGGGTACTGGGGCCAACGTCCTGACTTTC. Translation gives CASSPQGTGANVLTF.

The CDR3: CASSLTETGNVLTF. The CDR3 DNA follows: TGTGCCAGCAGCTTAACCGAGACAGGGAACGTCCTGACTTTC. The chain has TRBV7-3 and TRBJ2-6; 7 bases match TRBD1. CDR1 and CDR2 (germline): SGHTA, FQGTGA. J gave up 10 bases and V 0 bases, and 3 bases lay outside the gene matches. The CDR3 spans 14 residues. Drawing the rest from reference TRBV7-3 and TRBJ2-6, the complete variable domain is GAGVSQTPSNKVTEKGKYVELRCDPISGHTALYWYRQSLGQGPEFLIYFQGTGAADDSGLPNDRFFAVRPEGSVSTLKIQRTERGDSAVYLCASSLTETGNVLTFGAGSRLTVL.